Shown below are 27 T cell receptor beta chains from a single sample sequenced in a study of read filtering for tumor transcriptome and immune sequencing. The library was built from about 0.4 ug RNA with molecular barcoded adaptors for alpha/delta and beta/gamma chains. TCRdb analysed the reads with MiXCR anew, one entry per CDR3 protein. The sample lists 43,000 or so distinct CDR3 sequences; approximately 12% were seen once. Sequenced sample: a population of CD138-negative cells sorted from bone marrow. These receptors originate from a donor at least 40 years old with multiple myeloma.

This clonotype was picked up many times. The gene calls are TRBV7-2 and TRBJ2-1; D is uncertain. The CDR3 has 11 amino acids. Trimming cost V 1 base and J 11 bases, with 6 bases left between them. Germline V gene data show CDR1 as SGHTA and CDR2 as FQGNSA. DNA for the CDR3: TGTGCCAGCAGCTTAGGGGCCAAGCAGTTCTTC. It is translated as CASSLGAKQFF.

The chain carries TRBV18 and TRBJ2-7; D is perhaps TRBD2 (5 bases). The CDR3 length is 13 residues. Germline loops: CDR1 KGHSH, CDR2 LQKENI. Trimming left V 3 bases short and J 3 bases short, with 9 bases between. CDR3 DNA: TGTGCCAGCTCACCTCTAGGGAGCTACGAGCAGTACTTC. Translation gives CASSPLGSYEQYF.

Regarding this clonotype: In this CDR3 the conserved last residue, phenylalanine or tryptophan, is missing, so a read error is likely. The CDR3 nucleotides are TGTGCTACTGGTCGTCGTCAGGGATCTCTGAACACTGAAGCTTTCCTT. Residues: CATGRRQGSLNTEAFL. The gene calls are TRBV12-5 and TRBJ1-1; perhaps TRBD1 as D (5 bases). CDR1 is LGHNT, CDR2 FRNRAP, per germline. The CDR3 length is 16 residues.

This clonotype was detected only a few times. A much larger clone differs by one base, so this may be a read error. The J gene is TRBJ1-1, the V gene TRBV2, with D maybe TRBD1 (6 bases). Trimming took 10 bases from V and 2 from J, leaving 14 bases between them. This CDR3 contains 13 residues. From germline, CDR1 is SNHLY and CDR2 FYNNEI. The CDR3 bases are TGTGCCACCTGCAGGGGCTTAAACACTGAAGCTTTCTTT. Translating gives CATCRGLNTEAFF.

Many counts were recorded for this clonotype. The gene calls are TRBV6-2 or TRBV6-3 and TRBJ2-3; D is possibly TRBD2 (5 bases). In germline, CDR1 is MNHEY, CDR2 SVGEGT. The CDR3 has 13 amino acids. The V end was cut by 3 bases, the J end by 10 bases, with 14 bases between. For the CDR3, the DNA is TGTGCCAGCAGTTATCTTACCGAGGGATCGCAGTATTTT. Its protein product is CASSYLTEGSQYF.

In its sample, this clonotype was seen a few times. A read error may be the cause here, since a much bigger clone is one base away. The gene calls are TRBV5-5 and TRBJ2-6; no clear D. The CDR3 is made up of 13 amino acids. Trimming pared 7 bases from V and 0 bases from J, leaving 5 bases between. Looked up from germline, CDR1 is SGHKS and CDR2 is YYEKEE (reference sequence). The CDR3 bases are TGTGCCAGCTTACCCTCTGGGGCCAACGTCCTGACTTTC. It yields the protein CASLPSGANVLTF.

There are many counts of this clonotype. V gene TRBV2 combines with J gene TRBJ2-5; 7 bases line up with TRBD1. CDR1 is SNHLY and CDR2 is FYNNEI in the germline V gene. The CDR3 covers 15 residues. J was trimmed by 5 bases and V by 6 bases; bases with no gene match: 12. The CDR3 spells CASRSKKGALETQYF. The CDR3 DNA reads TGTGCCAGCAGGTCGAAAAAGGGGGCATTGGAGACCCAGTACTTC.

Remarks on this clonotype: With a much larger clone just one base away, this may be a read error. V gene TRBV28 combines with J gene TRBJ2-7, with TRBD1 identical over 7 bases. CDR1 and CDR2 from the germline V gene are MDHEN and SYDVKM. This CDR3 spans 15 amino acids. The CDR3 spells CASASSEGGAYKQYF. CDR3 DNA: TGTGCCAGCGCCTCCTCTGAAGGGGGCGCCTACAAGCAGTACTTC.

This clonotype was picked up many times. V usage is TRBV27 and J usage is TRBJ2-7, with TRBD2 matching over 8 bases. Trimming took 6 bases from V and 6 from J; bases not matched to a gene: 13. This CDR3 contains 15 residues. Germline CDR1 reads MNHEY; CDR2 reads SMNVEV (reference sequence). The CDR3 here is CASSLMSAGVGEQYF. CDR3 DNA: TGTGCCAGCAGCCTCATGTCAGCGGGAGTTGGCGAGCAGTACTTC.

This clonotype was counted many times. V is TRBV7-2 and J is TRBJ2-6; 8 nucleotides align to TRBD1. Unmatched junction bases numbered 6, after V lost 4 bases and J lost 1 base. Germline V gene sequence: CDR1 SGHTA, CDR2 FQGNSA. This CDR3 comprises 17 residues. The CDR3 is CASSYSGGMSGANVLTF. The CDR3 DNA reads as TGTGCCAGCAGCTACTCAGGGGGCATGTCTGGGGCCAACGTCCTGACTTTC.

This clonotype appeared many times. J is TRBJ1-6 and V is TRBV7-2; D call uncertain. The CDR3 consists of 15 residues. Trimming took off 10 bases at V and 6 bases at J, with 19 bases between the two ends. CDR1 is SGHTA and CDR2 is FQGNSA in the germline V gene. The chain's CDR3 is CAIKFQDSSNSPLHF. CDR3 in DNA: TGTGCCATTAAGTTCCAGGACTCCAGTAATTCACCCCTCCACTTT. Variable domain in full (rest from reference TRBV7-2 and TRBJ1-6): GAGVSQSPSNKVTEKGKDVELRCDPISGHTALYWYRQSLGQGLEFLIYFQGNSAPDKSGLPSDRFSAERTGGSVSTLTIQRTQQEDSAVYLCAIKFQDSSNSPLHFGNGTRLTVT.

Points on this clonotype: A much larger clone lies a single base off, so this may be a read error. This chain connects TRBV20-1 to TRBJ2-5, with 8 bases fitting TRBD2. Looked up from germline, CDR1 is DFQATT and CDR2 is SNEGSKA (reference sequence). The CDR3 has 14 residues. Germline trimming cut 5 bases from V and 4 bases from J; bases unmatched to any gene: 9. CDR3 nucleotide sequence: TGCAGTGCTGGTGAAGCGGGAGTTCGAGAGACCCAGTACTTC. Protein product: CSAGEAGVRETQYF.

About this clonotype itself: This may stem from a read error, because a much larger clone lies one nucleotide away. The rearrangement uses TRBV4-1 and TRBJ2-1; 8 bases fit TRBD2. CDR1 and CDR2 from the germline V gene are MGHRA and YSYEKL. This CDR3 contains 16 residues. J gave up 8 bases and V 1 base, and 10 bases lay outside the gene matches. The CDR3 nucleotides read TGCGCCAGCAGCCAAGGCGGAGCGGGAGATTACGATGAGCAGTTCTTC. Translating gives CASSQGGAGDYDEQFF.

Details on this clonotype: The junction departs from the called germline gene at one end, perhaps through a read error. The chain recombines TRBV7-6 with TRBJ2-2; D is possibly TRBD2 (6 bases). The CDR3 consists of 12 residues. Germline V gene sequence: CDR1 SGHVS, CDR2 FNYEAQ. CDR3 residues: CASSFEWGEPFF. In nucleotides, the CDR3 is TGTGCCAGCAGCTTTGAATGGGGGGAGCCGTTTTTT.

In this sample, this clonotype turned up once. This likely stems from a read error, as it lies one base from a far larger clone. V and J are TRBV5-8 and TRBJ2-1, with TRBD2 identical over 11 bases. Germline V gives CDR1 SGHTS, CDR2 YDEGEE. CDR3 size: 15 residues. After removal of 2 bases from V and 14 bases from J, the junction contained 12 bases not matched to a gene. CDR3 DNA: TGTGCCAGCAGCTTCTTGAAGCTAGCGGGAGGCTACAAGTTCTTC. Protein sequence: CASSFLKLAGGYKFF.

This clonotype was seen ten or more times. V gene TRBV24-1 combines with J gene TRBJ2-2; D is perhaps TRBD1 (6 bases). The germline CDR1 and CDR2 sequences are KGHDR and SFDVKD. This CDR3 contains 14 residues. Trimming stripped 7 bases from V and 4 bases from J, with 12 bases between. In nucleotides, the CDR3 is TGTGCCACCAGGGGGGCAGGGACCACCGGGGAGCTGTTTTTT. Protein product: CATRGAGTTGELFF.

This clonotype appeared many times. The gene calls are TRBV20-1 and TRBJ2-7; D gene unclear. This CDR3 is 13 amino acids long. The germline V gene encodes CDR1 DFQATT and CDR2 SNEGSKA (reference sequence). Trimming shortened V by 0 bases and J by 3 bases, and 9 bases separated the two germline ends. The CDR3 coding sequence is TGCAGTGCTAGAGATCCCCTAAACTACGAGCAGTACTTC. Its protein product is CSARDPLNYEQYF.

This clonotype was counted ten times or more. The chain is built from TRBV3-1 and TRBJ2-3; 7 bases agree with TRBD2. The CDR3 runs to 16 residues. The V and J ends lost 1 base and 5 bases, in that order; junction bases with no gene match: 9. Germline V gene data show CDR1 as LGHDT and CDR2 as YNNKEL (reference sequence). The CDR3 loop is CASSQALSGWGDTQYF. CDR3 in DNA: TGTGCCAGCAGCCAAGCGCTTAGCGGGTGGGGAGATACGCAGTATTTT.

This clonotype occurred a few times. A much larger clone lies a single base off, so this may be a read error. The genes are TRBV3-1 and TRBJ2-5; no reliable D call. The CDR3 has 13 residues. Between the trimmed V and J ends, which lost 1 base and 1 base, there was a span of 4 bases. CDR1 and CDR2 (germline): LGHDT, YNNKEL (reference sequence). CDR3 sequence reads: CASSQGGQETQYF. The CDR3 nucleotides read TGTGCCAGCAGCCAAGGGGGCCAAGAGACCCAGTACTTC.

There are many counts of this clonotype. The rearrangement joins TRBV19 to TRBJ1-5; no definite D call. This CDR3 spans 15 amino acids. From germline, CDR1 is LNHDA and CDR2 SQIVND (reference sequence). V lost 2 bases and J lost 2, with 10 bases in between. Here the CDR3 DNA reads TGTGCCAGTAGTATATCTCCCGGGCGCAATCAGCCCCAGCATTTT. It encodes CASSISPGRNQPQHF.

Comments on this clonotype: It is likely a read error: a sequence one base away is far more abundant. The J gene is TRBJ1-1, the V gene TRBV6-1; 7 nucleotides align to TRBD1. Per germline, CDR1 MNHNS and CDR2 SASEGT. Losses at the gene ends were 8 bases for V and 10 bases for J; bases not matched to a gene: 13. The CDR3 consists of 13 residues. For the CDR3, the DNA is TGTGCCAGCCCCTCCGGGACAGTTATAGGAGCTTTCTTT. Translating it yields CASPSGTVIGAFF.

This clonotype was observed at least ten times. The chain has TRBV3-1 and TRBJ2-1; D is uncertain. Germline values: CDR1 LGHDT, CDR2 YNNKEL (reference sequence). V was shortened by 5 bases and J by 0 bases, with 14 bases between the two germline ends. There are 16 residues in the CDR3. The DNA for the CDR3 is TGTGCCAGCAGCTCCCTAAAGGGTTCCTCCTACAATGAGCAGTTCTTC. It is translated as CASSSLKGSSYNEQFF.

This clonotype has ten or more counts. The chain links TRBV9 to TRBJ2-3; 9 nucleotides line up with TRBD2. The CDR3 runs 15 residues. Germline-derived CDR1 and CDR2 are SGDLS and YYNGEE. The J segment lost 4 bases and the V segment lost 4 bases, leaving 7 bases of the junction unmatched. The CDR3 region has the DNA TGTGCCAGCAGCATTAGCGGGAGAAGCGCAGATACGCAGTATTTT. Encoded protein: CASSISGRSADTQYF.

This clonotype was seen repeatedly, ten times or more. The rearrangement joins TRBV6-6 to TRBJ1-1; perhaps TRBD1 as D (5 bases). The germline gives CDR1 MNHNY, CDR2 SVGAGI (reference sequence). With 6 bases removed from V and 1 base from J, the gap between germline ends came to 15 bases. This CDR3 region has 15 residues. The DNA for the CDR3 is TGTGCCAGCAGATTACAGGAGGTTGGGAACACTGAAGCTTTCTTT. Protein: CASRLQEVGNTEAFF.

Concerning this clonotype: A read error may explain this, as a much larger clone is one base away. The chain joins TRBV7-9 to TRBJ2-5; D is possibly TRBD2 (5 bases). The germline gives CDR1 SEHNR, CDR2 FQNEAQ (reference sequence). This CDR3 is built from 16 residues. DNA for the CDR3: TGTGCCAGCAGCTTAGGCCTGACCCCCGGGGAAGAGACCCAGCACTTC. It translates to CASSLGLTPGEETQHF.

Details on this clonotype: A much larger clonotype is one base distant, so this may be a read error. The V and J genes are TRBV5-6 and TRBJ2-7; 11 bases match TRBD1. The germline V gene has CDR1 SGHDT and CDR2 YYEEEE. There are 13 residues in the CDR3. The ends lost 4 bases at V and 9 bases at J; junction bases unmatched: 6. CDR3 nucleotides: TGTGCCAGCAGCGGGGGACAGGGGGACGGGCAGTACTTC. Residues: CASSGGQGDGQYF.

The chain couples TRBV29-1 to TRBJ2-1, with no clear D. The length of the CDR3 is 14 residues. Deletions cut 3 bases from V and 13 bases from J, with 22 bases between. CDR1 SQVTM and CDR2 ANQGSEA come from the germline V gene. CDR3: CSVELYVGSSDQFF. CDR3 sequence (DNA): TGCAGCGTTGAGCTGTATGTGGGTTCGAGTGACCAGTTCTTC.